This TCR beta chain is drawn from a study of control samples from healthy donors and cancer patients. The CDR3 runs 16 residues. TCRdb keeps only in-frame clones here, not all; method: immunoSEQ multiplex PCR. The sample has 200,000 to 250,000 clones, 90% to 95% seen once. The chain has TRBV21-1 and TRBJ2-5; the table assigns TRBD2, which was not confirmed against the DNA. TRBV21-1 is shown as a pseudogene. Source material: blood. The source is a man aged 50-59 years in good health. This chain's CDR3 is CASSTTSGGNQETQYF. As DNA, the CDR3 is TGTGCCAGCAGCACAACTAGCGGGGGGAACCAAGAGACCCAGTACTTC.